The 19 T cell receptor beta chains listed next were all sequenced from one sample in a study of blood T cells in healthy people across ages. A second PCR, run for roughly 7 to 12 cycles, used a sample-barcoded 5' primer plus a J-beta primer mix. TCRdb itself ran the 5' RACE reads through MiXCR, one entry per CDR3 protein. This table holds fewer than 950,000 distinct CDR3 sequences, about 34% found once. The sequenced material came from blood. These receptors came from a young man in good health.

Points on this clonotype: A much larger clone lies a single base off, so this may be a read error. The chain combines TRBV20-1 with TRBJ1-3; D is unresolved. The V gene's germline CDR1 is DFQATT and CDR2 SNEGSKA (reference sequence). V lost 5 bases and J lost 6, with 14 bases in between. This CDR3 is 13 amino acids long. The CDR3 here is CSALLGTENTIYF. CDR3 nucleotide sequence: TGCAGTGCTCTCCTGGGTACGGAAAACACCATATATTTT.

This clonotype occurred a few times. The chain employs TRBV20-1 and TRBJ1-1, with D maybe TRBD1 (5 bases). V lost 3 bases and J 5 bases, leaving 16 bases between the germline ends. CDR1 DFQATT and CDR2 SNEGSKA come from the germline V gene (reference sequence). The CDR3 contains 14 residues. CDR3 protein: CSASAFQGGTEAFF. As DNA, the CDR3 is TGCAGTGCTAGCGCCTTCCAGGGAGGGACTGAAGCTTTCTTT.

This clonotype was detected only a few times. The J gene is TRBJ2-1, the V gene TRBV29-1; D perhaps matches TRBD2 (7 bases). The closer fit of TRBJ2-7 to the DNA end suggests the J call may be wrong. The length of the CDR3 is 13 residues. Germline V gives CDR1 SQVTM, CDR2 ANQGSEA. DNA of the CDR3: TGCAGCGTTGTAGGGGGGGCCTACAATGAGCAGTACTTC. This encodes CSVVGGAYNEQYF.

As regards this clonotype: A read error may be the cause here, since a much bigger clone is one base away. The chain carries TRBV7-2 and TRBJ1-6; 7 bases are a match to TRBD1. Germline values: CDR1 SGHTA, CDR2 FQGNSA. Trimming removed 7 bases from V and 11 bases from J; junction bases left unmatched: 11. This CDR3 contains 14 residues. DNA for the CDR3: TGTGCCAGCACCGTGACAGGGCGGAATGCACCCCTCCACTTT. Its protein product is CASTVTGRNAPLHF.

The chain is built from TRBV7-9 and TRBJ1-1; 10 bases are a match to TRBD1. CDR3 length: 16 amino acids. J lost 3 bases, V lost 4 bases, and 8 bases had no gene match. Germline V gene lookup returns CDR1 SEHNR and CDR2 FQNEAQ (reference sequence). The CDR3 loop is CASSSLTGTGDTEAFF. Written as DNA, the CDR3 is TGTGCCAGCAGCTCCTTAACCGGGACAGGGGACACTGAAGCTTTCTTT.

This rearrangement joins TRBV7-9 to TRBJ2-7; D remains ambiguous. CDR1 and CDR2 from the germline V gene are SEHNR and FQNEAQ (reference sequence). The CDR3 is 14 residues long. Trimming took off 5 bases at V and 2 bases at J, with 13 bases between the two ends. DNA for the CDR3: TGTGCCAGCAGCCCTGCCGGACGTACCTACGAGCAGTACTTC. It translates to CASSPAGRTYEQYF.

This sequence joins TRBV24-1 and TRBJ2-3, with TRBD2 as a possible D gene (5 bases). CDR1 is KGHDR, CDR2 SFDVKD, per germline. The CDR3 length is 15 residues. V was shortened by 7 bases and J by 0 bases, with 13 bases between the two germline ends. DNA of the CDR3: TGTGCCACCAGCGCGCCGGGGATAAGCACAGATACGCAGTATTTT. It translates to CATSAPGISTDTQYF.

In its sample, this clonotype was seen a few times. V and J are TRBV12-3 or TRBV12-4 and TRBJ1-2; 9 positions match TRBD1. The CDR3 has 12 residues. The J segment lost 10 bases and the V segment lost 5 bases, leaving 5 bases of the junction unmatched. The CDR3 nucleotides read TGTGCCAGCAGTGCCGGGACAGGGCTCTACACCTTC. This encodes CASSAGTGLYTF.

The V gene is TRBV24-1, the J gene TRBJ1-2, with 8 nucleotides matching TRBD1. CDR1 is KGHDR and CDR2 is SFDVKD in the germline V gene. The CDR3 is 14 residues long. Germline trimming cut 4 bases from V and 4 bases from J; bases unmatched to any gene: 4. Here the CDR3 DNA reads TGTGCCACCAGTGAGCCTGACAGGGGCTATGGCTACACCTTC. Amino acid sequence: CATSEPDRGYGYTF.

This clonotype was detected a few times. The chain has TRBV12-3 or TRBV12-4 and TRBJ2-7, with 7 bases that match TRBD2. The J call is uncertain, as TRBJ2-5 better fits the DNA end. There are 13 residues in the CDR3. As DNA, the CDR3 is TGTGCCAGCAGCCGGGGGGATTCCTCGACCCAGTACTTC. This sequence encodes CASSRGDSSTQYF.

Many counts were recorded for this clonotype. The chain couples TRBV20-1 to TRBJ2-3, with 9 bases aligning to TRBD2. Germline assignment: CDR1 DFQATT and CDR2 SNEGSKA (reference sequence). The CDR3 totals 15 residues. V was pared by 0 bases and J by 4 bases, with 5 bases of the junction left unmatched. CDR3 loop: CSARDGGGAADTQYF. DNA for the CDR3: TGCAGTGCTAGAGATGGCGGGGGGGCCGCAGATACGCAGTATTTT.

The chain recombines TRBV29-1 with TRBJ2-5, with D perhaps TRBD1 or TRBD2 (6 bases each). Trimming pared 7 bases from V and 1 base from J, leaving 16 bases between. CDR3 length equals 14 residues. Germline V gene lookup returns CDR1 SQVTM and CDR2 ANQGSEA. In DNA, the CDR3 is TGCAGCGGGGCCGTAGGGGGGAGCCAAGAGACCCAGTACTTC. As protein: CSGAVGGSQETQYF.

CDR3 sequence reads: CASEGRGPYGYTF. The CDR3 nucleotides read TGTGCCAGCGAGGGCAGGGGGCCCTATGGCTACACCTTC. This rearrangement joins TRBV28 to TRBJ1-2; 8 bases align to TRBD1. J gave up 4 bases and V 8 bases, and 6 bases lay outside the gene matches. This CDR3 region has 13 residues. Germline CDR1 reads MDHEN; CDR2 reads SYDVKM.

This clonotype was observed a handful of times. The J gene is TRBJ1-1, the V gene TRBV4-1, with D unclear. V was pared by 2 bases and J by 4 bases, with 8 bases between. Germline CDR1 reads MGHRA; CDR2 reads YSYEKL. The CDR3 has 13 amino acids. CDR3 in amino acids: CASSQPRITEAFF. The CDR3 DNA sequence: TGCGCCAGCAGCCAACCAAGGATCACTGAAGCTTTCTTT.

Written as DNA, the CDR3 is TGCAGTGCTAGCGGAGCTCGTGGAGATACGCAGTATTTT. It encodes CSASGARGDTQYF. The J gene is TRBJ2-3, the V gene TRBV20-1; no firm D call. V was shortened by 3 bases and J by 5 bases, with 12 bases between the two germline ends. The CDR3 is 13 amino acids. In germline, CDR1 is DFQATT, CDR2 SNEGSKA (reference sequence).

With regard to this clonotype: This may be a read error: a much more frequent sequence differs by one nucleotide. The CDR3 region is CASSLTLEVAGRRETRYF. In nucleotides, the CDR3 is TGTGCCAGCAGCTTAACTCTTGAAGTGGCCGGCAGGAGGGAGACCCGGTACTTC. The rearrangement uses TRBV7-9 and TRBJ2-5, with a tentative D call TRBD2 (6 bases). CDR1 is SEHNR and CDR2 is FQNEAQ in the germline V gene (reference sequence). The CDR3 runs to 18 residues.

V is TRBV7-9 and J is TRBJ1-1; 10 positions agree with TRBD1. The V gene's germline CDR1 is SEHNR and CDR2 FQNEAQ (reference sequence). The CDR3 spans 15 residues. Trimming removed 5 bases from V and 10 bases from J; junction bases left unmatched: 13. CDR3 region: CASSPGQGKSSVAFF. The CDR3 DNA reads as TGTGCCAGCAGCCCGGGACAGGGGAAATCCTCAGTAGCTTTCTTT.

This clonotype was seen a few times. The rearrangement uses TRBV10-3 and TRBJ2-6, with 8 bases fitting TRBD1. This CDR3 has 16 residues. Trimming cost V 8 bases and J 0 bases; bases outside gene matches: 6. CDR1 is ENHRY and CDR2 is SYGVKD in the germline V gene. CDR3 in amino acids: CAIPGQAVSGANVLTF. CDR3 nucleotides: TGTGCCATCCCGGGACAGGCGGTCTCTGGGGCCAACGTCCTGACTTTC.

The V gene is TRBV4-2, the J gene TRBJ1-2, with 7 bases that match TRBD1. V lost 1 base, J lost 8 bases, and 13 bases stayed unmatched. Germline loops: CDR1 LGHNA, CDR2 YNFKEQ. This CDR3 spans 16 amino acids. CDR3 region: CASSQGGGGAVGGYTF. DNA of the CDR3: TGTGCCAGCAGCCAAGGAGGAGGGGGCGCAGTAGGGGGCTACACCTTC.